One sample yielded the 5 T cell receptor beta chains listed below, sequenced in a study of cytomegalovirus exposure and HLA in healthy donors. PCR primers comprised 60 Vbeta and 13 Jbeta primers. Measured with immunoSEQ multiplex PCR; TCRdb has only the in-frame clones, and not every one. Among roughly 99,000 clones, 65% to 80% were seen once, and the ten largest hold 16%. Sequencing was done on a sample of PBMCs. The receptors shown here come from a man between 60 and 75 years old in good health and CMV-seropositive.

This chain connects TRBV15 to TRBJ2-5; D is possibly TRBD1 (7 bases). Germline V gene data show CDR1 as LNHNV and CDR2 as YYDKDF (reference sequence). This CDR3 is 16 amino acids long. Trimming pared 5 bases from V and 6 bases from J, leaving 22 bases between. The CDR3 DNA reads TGTGCCACCAGCCCCAGGGGGGCAGGGGGTTTGAAGACCCAGTACTTC. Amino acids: CATSPRGAGGLKTQYF.

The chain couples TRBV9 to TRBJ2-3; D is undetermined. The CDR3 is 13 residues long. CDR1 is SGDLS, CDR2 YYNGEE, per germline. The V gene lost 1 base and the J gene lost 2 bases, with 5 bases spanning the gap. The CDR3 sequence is CASSVHFTDTQYF. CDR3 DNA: TGTGCCAGCAGCGTACACTTCACAGATACGCAGTATTTT. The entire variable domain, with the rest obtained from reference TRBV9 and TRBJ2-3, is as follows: DSGVTQTPKHLITATGQRVTLRCSPRSGDLSVYWYQQSLDQGLQFLIQYYNGEERAKGNILERFSAQQFPDLHSELNLSSLELGDSALYFCASSVHFTDTQYFGPGTRLTVL.

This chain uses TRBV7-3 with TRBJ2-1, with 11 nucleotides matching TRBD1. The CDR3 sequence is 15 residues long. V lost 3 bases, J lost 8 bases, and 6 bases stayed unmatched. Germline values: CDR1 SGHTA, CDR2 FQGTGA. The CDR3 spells CASSLDRGRVDEQFF. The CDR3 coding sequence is TGTGCCAGCAGCTTGGACAGGGGGCGCGTCGATGAGCAGTTCTTC.

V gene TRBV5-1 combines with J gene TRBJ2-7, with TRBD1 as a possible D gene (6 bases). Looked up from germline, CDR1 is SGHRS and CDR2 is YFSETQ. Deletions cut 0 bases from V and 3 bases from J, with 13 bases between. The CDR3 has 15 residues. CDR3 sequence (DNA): TGCGCCAGCAGCTTGGAGGGACAAAGCGACTACGAGCAGTACTTC. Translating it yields CASSLEGQSDYEQYF.

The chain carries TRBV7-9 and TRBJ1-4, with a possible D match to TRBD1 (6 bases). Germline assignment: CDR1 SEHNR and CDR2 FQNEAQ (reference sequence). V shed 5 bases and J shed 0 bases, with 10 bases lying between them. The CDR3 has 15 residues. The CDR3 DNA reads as TGTGCCAGCAGCGGCAGGACAGCAACTAATGAAAAACTGTTTTTT. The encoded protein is CASSGRTATNEKLFF.